This TCR beta chain was retrieved from a study of shared clonotypes between healthy human individuals. Trimming removed 1 base at V and 2 bases at J, with 8 bases between. Germline CDR1 LGHNA, CDR2 YSLEER. This CDR3 spans 14 amino acids. The protocol was immunoSEQ multiplex PCR, while the TCRdb copy is restricted to in-frame clones and leaves out a portion. The sample holds roughly 2,300,000 clones, roughly 92% seen once. The specimen sequenced was naive CD4+ T cells from PBMCs. Subset in this sample: CD45RA+ positively selected. V and J are TRBV4-3 and TRBJ1-2; D is ambiguous. This TCR derives from a man aged 18 to 29 in good health. Some clones in this sample may be carry-over from other donors' samples. In DNA form, the CDR3 reads TGCGCCAGCAGCCAAGTGAACCAAAACTATGGCTACACCTTC. This encodes CASSQVNQNYGYTF.